The subject of this entry is one T cell receptor beta chain. Its cognate antigen is unknown. These data are taken from a study of Graves' ophthalmopathy and Graves' hyperthyroidism. Study observations and caveats: Appearing in blood as well were most expanded thyroid clonotypes above 0.001 frequency.

Stable hyperthyroidism meant no progression to ophthalmopathy within 18 months of follow-up. Participants with hyperthyroidism, aged 18 to 65, were newly diagnosed with under 2 months' duration. Clinical symptoms, serum thyroxine, TRAb, thyroid ultrasound and orbital computed tomography were relied on for diagnosis. CDR3 regions of TCR beta were amplified from RNA transcripts. First-round RT-PCR used HTBI primers; second-round multiplex PCR followed. TCRdb reanalysed the multiplex PCR reads using MiXCR and keeps one entry per CDR3 protein. The sample consists of 600,000 to 650,000 distinct CDR3 sequences, around a fifth of them appearing once. The CDR3 has 19 residues. V gave up 4 bases and J gave up 0 bases; unmatched junction bases: 6. Germline CDR1 is LGHDT and CDR2 is YNNKEL (reference sequence).

The sequenced sample was peripheral blood. The chain uses TRBV3-1 and TRBJ2-2, with 15 bases lining up with TRBD2. The TCR originated in a woman between 18 and 29 years old with stable Graves' hyperthyroidism. Some clones in this sample may be carry-over from other donors' samples. The CDR3, as DNA: TGTGCCAGCAGCCTCCGGACTAGCGGGGGGGCCGCGAACACCGGGGAGCTGTTTTTT. This encodes CASSLRTSGGAANTGELFF.